The 11 T cell receptor beta chains presented below share a single source sample, sequenced in a study of cytomegalovirus exposure and HLA in healthy donors. The PCR used 60 Vbeta and 13 Jbeta primers. Measured with immunoSEQ multiplex PCR; TCRdb has only the in-frame clones, and not every one. The sample comprises over 150,000 clones, approximately 71% of which are singletons, and around 4.6% rests with the top ten. Input material: PBMCs. All receptors come from a male donor in good health and CMV-seronegative.

The chain couples TRBV6-6 to TRBJ2-2, with a possible D match to TRBD2 (7 bases). The CDR3 sequence is 16 residues long. The germline V and J ends were trimmed by 5 bases and 1 base, with 14 bases remaining between them. The germline CDR1 and CDR2 sequences are MNHNY and SVGAGI (reference sequence). CDR3: CASSVRGALNTGELFF. The CDR3, as DNA: TGTGCCAGCAGTGTACGGGGGGCCCTGAACACCGGGGAGCTGTTTTTT.

The chain employs TRBV5-4 and TRBJ2-3, with 11 nucleotides matching TRBD2. The CDR3 spans 15 residues. V dropped 5 bases and J dropped 3; count of bases not matched to a gene: 5. CDR1 SGHNT and CDR2 YYREEE come from the germline V gene (reference sequence). The CDR3 DNA reads TGTGCCAGCAGGTTAGCGGGAGGGAGGACAGATACGCAGTATTTT. It specifies CASRLAGGRTDTQYF.

Here the CDR3 DNA reads TGTGCCAGCAGCTCGACTAGCGGGGCCCAAGATACGCAGTATTTT. It yields the protein CASSSTSGAQDTQYF. This sequence joins TRBV7-8 and TRBJ2-3; TRBD2 matches 11 bases. The germline CDR1 and CDR2 sequences are SGHVS and FQNEAQ. V was pared by 4 bases and J by 5 bases, with 5 bases of the junction left unmatched. The CDR3 runs 15 residues.

The chain is built from TRBV7-3 and TRBJ2-7; 9 bases line up with TRBD1. This CDR3 contains 15 residues. V was clipped by 5 bases and J by 4 bases; unmatched bases: 9. The germline CDR1 and CDR2 sequences are SGHTA and FQGTGA. This CDR3 reads CASSTRGGQGYEQYF. CDR3 sequence (DNA): TGTGCCAGCAGCACTCGTGGGGGACAGGGTTACGAGCAGTACTTC.

The table lists this clone with a few counts. The chain uses TRBV5-1 and TRBJ1-2, with TRBD1 matching over 7 bases. The CDR3 spans 16 residues. From germline, CDR1 is SGHRS and CDR2 YFSETQ. V dropped 0 bases and J dropped 5; count of bases not matched to a gene: 10. The CDR3 region has the DNA TGCGCCAGCAGCTTGGCCGGGACTCAGGGGGTTTATGGCTACACCTTC. Amino acids: CASSLAGTQGVYGYTF.

Written as DNA, the CDR3 is TGTGCCAGCTCAACTAGCAACAATGAGCAGTTCTTC. Translated, it gives CASSTSNNEQFF. The V gene is TRBV18, the J gene TRBJ2-1; possibly TRBD2 for D (6 bases). Trimming removed 5 bases from V and 5 bases from J, with 7 bases in between. Germline-derived CDR1 and CDR2 are KGHSH and LQKENI. This CDR3 contains 12 residues.

V usage is TRBV7-9 and J usage is TRBJ2-4; 7 bases are shared with TRBD1. CDR1 SEHNR and CDR2 FQNEAQ come from the germline V gene (reference sequence). This CDR3 has 15 amino acids. J was trimmed by 0 bases and V by 6 bases; bases with no gene match: 5. The CDR3 region is CASSSTGLAKNIQYF. In DNA, the CDR3 is TGTGCCAGCAGTTCGACAGGGTTAGCCAAAAACATTCAGTACTTC.

Comment on this clone: Other DNA sequences from this sample encode an identical CDR3 as well. The genes are TRBV5-1 and TRBJ2-2; TRBD2 agrees at 7 bases. V lost 0 bases, J lost 4 bases, and 6 bases stayed unmatched. CDR1 is SGHRS and CDR2 is YFSETQ in the germline V gene. The CDR3 loop spans 16 amino acids. The CDR3 region has the DNA TGCGCCAGCAGCTTGGTGGCGGGAGAGGGCACCGGGGAGCTGTTTTTT. It yields the protein CASSLVAGEGTGELFF.

V and J are TRBV27 and TRBJ2-7; possibly TRBD1 for D (5 bases). In germline, CDR1 is MNHEY, CDR2 SMNVEV (reference sequence). The length of the CDR3 is 14 residues. Deletions cut 0 bases from V and 3 bases from J, with 9 bases between. The CDR3 nucleotides read TGTGCCAGCAGTTTATCTGACAGCCGCTACGAGCAGTACTTC. Residues: CASSLSDSRYEQYF.

This chain uses TRBV7-2 with TRBJ2-7, with TRBD2 matching over 8 bases. Germline loops: CDR1 SGHTA, CDR2 FQGNSA. The length of the CDR3 is 15 residues. Trimming took 0 bases from V and 3 from J; bases not matched to a gene: 4. CDR3 DNA sequence: TGTGCCAGCAGCTTAGCTGCGGGAGGAGTCTACGAGCAGTACTTC. As protein: CASSLAAGGVYEQYF. The entire variable domain, with the rest obtained from reference TRBV7-2 and TRBJ2-7, is as follows: GAGVSQSPSNKVTEKGKDVELRCDPISGHTALYWYRQSLGQGLEFLIYFQGNSAPDKSGLPSDRFSAERTGGSVSTLTIQRTQQEDSAVYLCASSLAAGGVYEQYFGPGTRLTVT.

V and J are TRBV19 and TRBJ1-2; TRBD1 might be the D (6 bases). From germline, CDR1 is LNHDA and CDR2 SQIVND (reference sequence). The CDR3 extends over 15 amino acids. V shed 4 bases and J shed 8 bases, with 20 bases lying between them. The CDR3 sequence is CASSRPRQAFVGYTF. The CDR3 region has the DNA TGTGCCAGTAGTAGACCGAGACAGGCGTTTGTCGGCTACACCTTC.